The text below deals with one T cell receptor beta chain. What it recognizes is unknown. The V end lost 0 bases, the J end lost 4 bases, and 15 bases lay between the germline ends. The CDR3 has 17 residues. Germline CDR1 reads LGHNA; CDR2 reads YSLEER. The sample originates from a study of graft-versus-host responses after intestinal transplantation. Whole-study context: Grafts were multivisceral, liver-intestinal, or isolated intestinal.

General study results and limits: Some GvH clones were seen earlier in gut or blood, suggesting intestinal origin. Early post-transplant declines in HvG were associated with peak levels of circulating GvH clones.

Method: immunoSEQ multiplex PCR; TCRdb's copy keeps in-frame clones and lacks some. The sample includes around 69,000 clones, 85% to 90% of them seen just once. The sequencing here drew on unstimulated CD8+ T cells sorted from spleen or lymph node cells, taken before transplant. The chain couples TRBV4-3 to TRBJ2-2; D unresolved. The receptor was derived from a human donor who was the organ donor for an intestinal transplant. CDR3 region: CASSQDLAPRGTGELFF. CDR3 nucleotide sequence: TGCGCCAGCAGCCAAGATCTTGCCCCACGAGGCACCGGGGAGCTGTTTTTT.